The 14 T cell receptor beta chains presented below share a single source sample, sequenced in a study of T cells in localized non-small cell lung cancer. The repertoire was sequenced with immunoSEQ multiplex PCR; TCRdb's copy has only in-frame clones and lacks some. The repertoire includes tens of thousands of clones, about 87% of them detected once, and roughly 21% sits in the top ten. Sequenced material: peripheral blood, taken before any cancer treatment. Source of these receptors: a man aged 35-69 years with stage I squamous cell lung carcinoma.

The chain joins TRBV30 to TRBJ2-1; D tentatively fits TRBD1 or TRBD2 (5 bases each). This CDR3 has 13 residues. Germline V gives CDR1 GTSNPN, CDR2 SVGIG (reference sequence). The ends were cut back, 8 bases at V and 5 bases at J, with 16 bases in the middle. The CDR3 reads CARDRRGDNEQFF. The CDR3 nucleotides are TGTGCCAGGGACCGTAGGGGTGACAATGAGCAGTTCTTC.

The chain has TRBV29-1 and TRBJ1-1, with D unresolved. Per the germline V gene, CDR1 is SQVTM and CDR2 is ANQGSEA. Trimming pared 7 bases from V and 1 base from J, leaving 10 bases between. CDR3 length: 12 amino acids. This CDR3 reads CSARTENTEAFF. CDR3 DNA sequence: TGCAGCGCTCGGACGGAGAACACTGAAGCTTTCTTT.

This clone occurred a few times. CDR3 sequence reads: CASSRQDNQPQHF. CDR3 sequence (DNA): TGTGCCAGCTCAAGGCAGGATAATCAGCCCCAGCATTTT. This rearrangement joins TRBV7-9 to TRBJ1-5; no clear D gene. This CDR3 is built from 13 residues. The germline V and J ends were trimmed by 8 bases and 4 bases, with 12 bases remaining between them. The germline V gene encodes CDR1 SEHNR and CDR2 FQNEAQ (reference sequence).

This chain links TRBV5-1 with TRBJ1-1, with TRBD1 matching over 8 bases. V was pared by 4 bases and J by 1 base, with 9 bases of the junction left unmatched. CDR3 size: 16 residues. Germline values: CDR1 SGHRS, CDR2 YFSETQ. The chain's CDR3 is CASSGIYGTGNTEAFF. CDR3 nucleotide sequence: TGCGCCAGCAGCGGGATTTATGGGACAGGGAACACTGAAGCTTTCTTT.

The chain links TRBV6-1 to TRBJ1-1; D remains unclear. The CDR3 totals 15 residues. CDR1 is MNHNS, CDR2 SASEGT, per germline. V lost 4 bases and J lost 3, with 15 bases in between. CDR3 sequence (DNA): TGTGCCAGCAGTGTAGTGAAGGGTGGGGACACTGAAGCTTTCTTT. It codes for CASSVVKGGDTEAFF.

J is TRBJ2-4 and V is TRBV18; 7 bases fit TRBD1. After removal of 3 bases from V and 8 bases from J, the junction contained 7 bases not matched to a gene. CDR1 is KGHSH, CDR2 LQKENI, per germline. The CDR3 extends over 14 amino acids. CDR3 residues: CASSPRQGDDIQYF. The CDR3 DNA sequence: TGTGCCAGCTCACCCAGACAGGGTGATGACATTCAGTACTTC.

This chain links TRBV19 with TRBJ2-2, with 9 bases identical to TRBD1. V lost 6 bases to trimming and J lost 4 bases; unmatched junction nucleotides: 12. This CDR3 has 17 amino acids. Germline values: CDR1 LNHDA, CDR2 SQIVND (reference sequence). This CDR3 is CASRMRGDRVGTGELFF. CDR3 sequence (DNA): TGTGCCAGTAGGATGAGGGGGGACAGGGTTGGCACCGGGGAGCTGTTTTTT.

CDR3 sequence: CASSLRGGEQYF. CDR3 DNA sequence: TGTGCCAGCAGTCTCAGGGGTGGCGAGCAGTACTTC. This chain links TRBV28 with TRBJ2-7, with D possibly matching TRBD1 (6 bases). V was shortened by 5 bases and J by 6 bases, with 11 bases between the two germline ends. Germline V gene sequence: CDR1 MDHEN, CDR2 SYDVKM. The CDR3 is 12 residues long.

The chain combines TRBV4-3 with TRBJ2-4; D ambiguous. Germline-derived CDR1 and CDR2 are LGHNA and YSLEER. V shed 1 base and J shed 0 bases, with 7 bases lying between them. The CDR3 runs 15 residues. CDR3 amino acids: CASSQGLLAKNIQYF. DNA of the CDR3: TGCGCCAGCAGCCAAGGGCTACTAGCCAAAAACATTCAGTACTTC.

The J gene is TRBJ2-7, the V gene TRBV7-9; D is tentatively TRBD1 or TRBD2 (7 bases each). The V and J ends lost 6 bases and 4 bases respectively, with 16 bases between them. CDR1 SEHNR and CDR2 FQNEAQ come from the germline V gene (reference sequence). The CDR3 contains 14 residues. This CDR3 is CASSPGRGRYEQYF. CDR3 coding DNA: TGTGCCAGCAGTCCAGGGAGGGGGCGGTACGAGCAGTACTTC.

This chain joins TRBV10-1 and TRBJ2-7, with D possibly matching TRBD1 (5 bases). The CDR3 has 14 residues. Trimming removed 3 bases at V and 1 base at J, with 10 bases between. Germline assignment: CDR1 WNHNN and CDR2 SYGVQD (reference sequence). The CDR3 DNA is TGCGCCAGCAGTGACGAGACAGCTTCCTACGAGCAGTACTTC. This sequence encodes CASSDETASYEQYF.

This chain connects TRBV5-4 to TRBJ2-3; D is undetermined. This CDR3 spans 12 amino acids. The V end lost 0 bases, the J end lost 6 bases, and 5 bases lay between the germline ends. The germline V gene encodes CDR1 SGHNT and CDR2 YYREEE (reference sequence). This chain's CDR3 is CASSLDVDTQYF. The CDR3 DNA sequence: TGTGCCAGCAGCTTGGATGTGGATACGCAGTATTTT.

This clone is a singleton in its sample. This chain joins TRBV4-3 and TRBJ2-5; tentatively, D is TRBD1 or TRBD2 (5 bases each). The V and J ends lost 4 bases and 1 base respectively, with 10 bases between them. Germline V lookup: CDR1 LGHNA, CDR2 YSLEER. The length of the CDR3 is 14 residues. Written as DNA, the CDR3 is TGCGCCAGCAGCCCCAGAGGGGCCCAAGAGACCCAGTACTTC. This encodes CASSPRGAQETQYF.

The chain uses TRBV15 and TRBJ2-3, with 9 bases lining up with TRBD2. Trimming took 0 bases from V and 1 from J; bases not matched to a gene: 5. Germline V lookup: CDR1 LNHNV, CDR2 YYDKDF (reference sequence). The length of the CDR3 is 17 residues. CDR3 in DNA: TGTGCCACCAGCAGAGACCTCCAGCGGGGGGGCACAGATACGCAGTATTTT. It codes for CATSRDLQRGGTDTQYF.